This T cell receptor beta chain originates from a study of blood T cell repertoires in COVID-19. Study at large: Both acute and convalescent COVID-19 samples were obtained from the United States, Italy and Spain. Sources were T cells, B-cell-depleted T cells, or PBMCs; the material itself was cDNA or gDNA.

Germline lookup yields CDR1 SGHRS and CDR2 YFSETQ. V lost 0 bases, J lost 8 bases, and 9 bases lay in between. The CDR3 runs to 13 residues. Authors' processing steps: Counts of nucleated cells, estimated from reference gene primer amplification, were obtained. Profiled with immunoSEQ multiplex PCR; TCRdb holds only in-frame clones, not every one. D and trimming come from the DNA, and the V and J calls and clone size come from that table. The table includes 300,000 to 400,000 clones, about 88% detected once. The specimen sequenced was peripheral blood. V and J are TRBV5-1 and TRBJ2-1; no clear D. The receptor's source is a woman aged 60-75 years with COVID-19, enrolled during active disease. This CDR3 reads CASSLDGSHEQFF. The CDR3 nucleotides are TGCGCCAGCAGCTTGGACGGTAGTCATGAGCAGTTCTTC.